This T cell receptor (beta chain) was recorded in a study of CD8 T cells in Susac syndrome. In blood CD8+ and CD4+ T cells, TCR beta underwent sequencing. CD8+ and CD4+ T cells were negatively isolated; TEMRA cells were FACS-enriched. This CDR3 contains 14 residues. Germline loops: CDR1 DFQATT, CDR2 SNEGSKA (reference sequence). V lost 7 bases, J lost 5 bases, and 13 bases stayed unmatched. After extraction with the RNeasy kit, roughly 0.5 to 1 ug of the RNA was reverse transcribed using random hexamers. Across 54 Vbeta and 13 Jbeta, TCR beta CDR3 was amplified with immunoSEQ multiplex PCR. TCRdb re-derived calls from the immunoSEQ multiplex PCR reads in MiXCR, one entry per CDR3 protein. Here the sample spans about 210,000 distinct CDR3 sequences, more than 85% being singletons.

Sequenced: CD4+ T cells from PBMCs. The sequence was collected from a human donor with multiple sclerosis. This chain joins TRBV20-1 and TRBJ1-1; TRBD1 agrees at 7 bases. The CDR3 nucleotides are TGCAGTGTCGGAGGGGGCAGGGGAAGTACTGAAGCTTTCTTT. It encodes CSVGGGRGSTEAFF.